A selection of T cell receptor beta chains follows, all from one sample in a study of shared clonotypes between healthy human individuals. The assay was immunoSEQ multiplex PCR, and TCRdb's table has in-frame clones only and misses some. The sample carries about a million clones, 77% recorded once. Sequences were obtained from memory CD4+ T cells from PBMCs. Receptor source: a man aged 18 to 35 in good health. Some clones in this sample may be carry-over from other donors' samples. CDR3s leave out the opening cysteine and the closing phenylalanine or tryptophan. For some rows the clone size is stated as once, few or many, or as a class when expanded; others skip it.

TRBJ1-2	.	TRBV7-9	ASSPTPGAPYT
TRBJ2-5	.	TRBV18	ASSYAGGDETQY
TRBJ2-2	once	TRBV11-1	ASRPNTNTGELF
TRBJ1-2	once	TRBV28	ATGLLGRGVVRGYT
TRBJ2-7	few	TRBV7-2	ASSLAALGGNYEQY
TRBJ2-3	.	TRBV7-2	ASSSRTGSTDTQY
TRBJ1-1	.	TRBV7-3	ASSQTLWGANTEAF
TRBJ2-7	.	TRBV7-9	ASIQQEGAQGQY
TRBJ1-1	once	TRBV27	ASSPQGRNTEAF
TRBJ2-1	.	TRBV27	ASSPWTGQGSNEQF
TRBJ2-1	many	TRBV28	ASKGEGLQF
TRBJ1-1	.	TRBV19	ASSNPGVNTEAF
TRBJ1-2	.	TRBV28	ASSLVTGSRSKAGYT
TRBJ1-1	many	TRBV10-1	ASSRGVSTEAF
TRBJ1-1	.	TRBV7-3	ASSLGGIHTEAF
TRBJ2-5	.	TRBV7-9	ASSLGVSSGSEETQY
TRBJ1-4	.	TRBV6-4	ASSPCRKTPRRHLGEKLF
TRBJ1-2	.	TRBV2	ASSYQGNGYT
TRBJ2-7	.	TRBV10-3	AISGGTGSSYEQY
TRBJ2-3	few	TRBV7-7	ASSLGGSGGDTQY
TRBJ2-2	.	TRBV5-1	ASSNSGAGGELF
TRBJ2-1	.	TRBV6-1	ATQGLAGYNEQF
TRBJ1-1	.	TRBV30	AWSVPPLEAF
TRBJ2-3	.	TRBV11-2	ASSLDSLFRDTDTQY
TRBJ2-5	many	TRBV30	AWSSSVLTTQY
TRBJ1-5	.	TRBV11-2	ASSVGLDQPQH
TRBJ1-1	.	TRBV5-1	ASSPTGLGNTEAF
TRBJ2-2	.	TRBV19	ASSPGTSRKLF
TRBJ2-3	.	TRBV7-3	ASSLSSDTQY
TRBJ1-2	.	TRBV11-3	ASSALRETNYGYT
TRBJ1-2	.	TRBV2	ASYPGNYGYT
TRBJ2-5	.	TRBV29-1	SVGVAGGQETQY
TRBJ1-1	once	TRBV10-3	AISPQENTEAF
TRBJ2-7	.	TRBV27	ASRTRDRGGEQY
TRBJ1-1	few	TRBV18	ASSPRVSNTEAF
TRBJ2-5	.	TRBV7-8	ASSLARGGRETQY
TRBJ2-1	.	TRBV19	ASRRAYNEQF
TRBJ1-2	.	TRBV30	AWRADSPNYGYT
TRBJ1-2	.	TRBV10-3	AISEGLSGYT
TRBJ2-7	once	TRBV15	ATSSKGYEQY
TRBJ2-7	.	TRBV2	ASSSYEQY
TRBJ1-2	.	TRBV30	AWSVTGGYGYT
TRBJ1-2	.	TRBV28	ASSLGAYGYT
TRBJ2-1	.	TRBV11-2	ASSLPVNNEQF
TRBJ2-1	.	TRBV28	ASSSLAGTTYNEQF
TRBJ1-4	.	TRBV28	ASGNINEKLF